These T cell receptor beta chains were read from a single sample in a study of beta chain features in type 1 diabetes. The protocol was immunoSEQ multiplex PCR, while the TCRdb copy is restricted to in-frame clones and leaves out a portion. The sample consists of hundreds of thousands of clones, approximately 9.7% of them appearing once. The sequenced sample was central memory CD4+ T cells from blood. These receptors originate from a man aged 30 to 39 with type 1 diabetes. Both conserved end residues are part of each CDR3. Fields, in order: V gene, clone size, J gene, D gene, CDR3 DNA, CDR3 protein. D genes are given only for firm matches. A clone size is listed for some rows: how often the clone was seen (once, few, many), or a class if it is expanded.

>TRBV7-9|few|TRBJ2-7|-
TGTGCCAGCAGCACCGGACCGGACTACGAGCAGTACTTC
CASSTGPDYEQYF
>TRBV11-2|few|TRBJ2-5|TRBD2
TGTGCCAGCAGCTTAATGGCTAGCGGGGGCACTTGGGAGACCCAGTACTTC
CASSLMASGGTWETQYF
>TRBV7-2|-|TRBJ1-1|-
TGTGCCAGCAGCTTAGCACCGGGGGCAGACACTGAAGCTTTCTTT
CASSLAPGADTEAFF
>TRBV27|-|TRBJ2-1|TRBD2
TGTGCCGCATCACGGAGCGGGGGGCTTGCCTCGGATGAGCAGTTCTTC
CAASRSGGLASDEQFF
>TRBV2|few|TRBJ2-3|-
TGTGCCGGCAGTGGACCGTTCACAGATACGCAGTATTTT
CAGSGPFTDTQYF
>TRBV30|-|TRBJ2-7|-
TGTGCCTGGAGTAATGGAGGGAAGAACGAGCAGTACTTC
CAWSNGGKNEQYF
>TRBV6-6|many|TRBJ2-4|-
TGTGCCAGCACCGTTACCGACGGGGGTGGGGCGTACTTC
CASTVTDGGGAYF
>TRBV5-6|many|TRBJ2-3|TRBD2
TGTGCCAGCAGCCGAGGGACTAGCTCGGCAGATACGCAGTATTTT
CASSRGTSSADTQYF
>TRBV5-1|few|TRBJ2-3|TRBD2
TGCGCCAGCAGCATGGGACTAGCGGGGAGCACAGATACGCAGTATTTT
CASSMGLAGSTDTQYF
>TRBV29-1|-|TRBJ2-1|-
TGCAGCGCCAGCCGGGGGGCGAAGAACAATGAGCAGTTCTTC
CSASRGAKNNEQFF
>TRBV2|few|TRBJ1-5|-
TGTGCCAGCAGTGAGTTGGGTCGGGGCCAGCCCCAGCATTTT
CASSELGRGQPQHF
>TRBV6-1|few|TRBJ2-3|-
TGTGCCAGCAGTGAAGGTTCGGGCACAGATACGCAGTATTTT
CASSEGSGTDTQYF
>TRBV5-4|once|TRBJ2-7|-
TGTGCCAGCAGCTTGGAGCACCCCATAAGTCCCTACGAGCAGTACTTC
CASSLEHPISPYEQYF
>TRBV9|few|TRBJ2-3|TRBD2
TGTGCCAGCAGCCTCCTCGGGACTAGCGGTTTTGGAGATACGCAGTATTTT
CASSLLGTSGFGDTQYF
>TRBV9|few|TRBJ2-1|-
TGTGCCAGCAGCGTAGCGACAGCCTCCTACAATGAGCAGTTCTTC
CASSVATASYNEQFF
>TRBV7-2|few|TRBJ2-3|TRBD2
TGTGCCAGCAGCCCAAGACTAGCGGGGGCCACAGATACGCAGTATTTT
CASSPRLAGATDTQYF
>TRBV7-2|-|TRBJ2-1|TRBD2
TGTGCCAGCAGTCAAACCGCGGGGGGACCGTACAATGAGCAGTTCTTC
CASSQTAGGPYNEQFF
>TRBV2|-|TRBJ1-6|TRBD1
TGTGCCAGCACTCGGGACAGGGTGGATTCACCCCTCCACTTT
CASTRDRVDSPLHF
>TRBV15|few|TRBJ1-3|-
TGTGCCACCAGCAGAGACGGAAACACCATATATTTT
CATSRDGNTIYF
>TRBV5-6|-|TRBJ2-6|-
TGTGCCAGCAGCTTCCTCTCTGGGGCCAACGTCCTGACTTTC
CASSFLSGANVLTF
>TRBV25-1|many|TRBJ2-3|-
TGTGCCAGCAGAGAGTTGGTTACGCAGTATTTT
CASRELVTQYF
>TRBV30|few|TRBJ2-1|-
TGTGCCTGGAGTGTACAGAATGAGGGCTACAATGAGCAGTTCTTC
CAWSVQNEGYNEQFF
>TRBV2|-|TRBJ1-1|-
TGTGCCAGCAGGAGGGGACAAAGGAACACTGAAGCTTTCTTT
CASRRGQRNTEAFF
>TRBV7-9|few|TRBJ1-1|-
TGTGCCAGCGGCTCCGCGGGGAACACTGAAGCTTTCTTT
CASGSAGNTEAFF
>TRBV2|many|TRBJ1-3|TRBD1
TGTGCCAGCAGCCGACAGGGTGGAAACACCATATATTTT
CASSRQGGNTIYF
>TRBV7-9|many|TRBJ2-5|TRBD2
TGTGCCAGCAGCCCTAGCGGGGGGCAAGAGACCCAGTACTTC
CASSPSGGQETQYF
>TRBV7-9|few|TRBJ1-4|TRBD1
TGTGCCAGCAGCTTACCACAGGGGGCCGGTGAAAAACTGTTTTTT
CASSLPQGAGEKLFF
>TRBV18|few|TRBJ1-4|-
TGTGCCAGCTCACCCCTCGGGGGACATACAGGGGAAAAACTGTTTTTT
CASSPLGGHTGEKLFF
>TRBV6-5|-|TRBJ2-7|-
TGTGCCAGCAGTTACTCGACCTACGAGCAGTACTTC
CASSYSTYEQYF